The 19 T cell receptor beta chains below were found in one sample sequenced in a study of T cell changes during pregnancy in multiple sclerosis. Assay: immunoSEQ multiplex PCR; the TCRdb copy retains only in-frame clones and omits some. The sample holds about 67,000 clones; around nine tenths are singletons and the top ten take around 1.5%. The specimen comprised peripheral blood, sampled in the third trimester of pregnancy. These receptors were taken from a female donor with multiple sclerosis, enrolled in a pregnancy study.

The chain couples TRBV30 to TRBJ2-7; no firm D call. V was pared by 2 bases and J by 8 bases, with 13 bases between. CDR1 is GTSNPN and CDR2 is SVGIG in the germline V gene (reference sequence). The CDR3 is 12 residues long. The CDR3 sequence: CAWSQTSGKQYF. Written as DNA, the CDR3 is TGTGCCTGGAGTCAGACATCAGGCAAGCAGTACTTC.

The rearrangement links TRBV10-3 to TRBJ1-3; D gene uncertain. CDR3 size: 13 residues. The V gene lost 6 bases and the J gene lost 1 base, with 7 bases spanning the gap. Germline V gene sequence: CDR1 ENHRY, CDR2 SYGVKD. The CDR3 coding sequence is TGTGCCATCAGGGCAGGTTCTGGAAACACCATATATTTT. This translates into CAIRAGSGNTIYF.

This sequence joins TRBV19 and TRBJ1-1, with D tentatively TRBD1 (5 bases). Germline CDR1 LNHDA, CDR2 SQIVND (reference sequence). The CDR3 covers 16 residues. With 4 bases removed from V and 4 bases from J, the gap between germline ends came to 19 bases. CDR3: CASSTLDGAGGTEAFF. CDR3 DNA sequence: TGTGCCAGTAGTACGTTGGACGGGGCCGGGGGCACTGAAGCTTTCTTT.

This chain uses TRBV9 with TRBJ2-2, with 9 bases lining up with TRBD1. The CDR3 length is 15 residues. Unmatched junction bases numbered 7, after V lost 3 bases and J lost 7 bases. Germline CDR1 is SGDLS and CDR2 is YYNGEE. CDR3 nucleotide sequence: TGTGCCAGCAGCGCGGACAGGGGTGGTTACGGGGAGCTGTTTTTT. It translates to CASSADRGGYGELFF.

The chain combines TRBV9 with TRBJ1-1; D remains unclear. The CDR3 covers 15 residues. The V end lost 0 bases, the J end lost 1 base, and 10 bases lay between the germline ends. The V gene's germline CDR1 is SGDLS and CDR2 YYNGEE. The chain's CDR3 is CASSVAEARNTEAFF. DNA for the CDR3: TGTGCCAGCAGCGTAGCTGAAGCTCGGAACACTGAAGCTTTCTTT.

CDR3 coding DNA: TGTGCCAGCAGCTTACAGGGATATGGCTACACCTTC. It is translated as CASSLQGYGYTF. The V and J genes are TRBV5-6 and TRBJ1-2; weak D call: TRBD1 (6 bases). Per the germline V gene, CDR1 is SGHDT and CDR2 is YYEEEE. The CDR3 loop spans 12 amino acids. V was shortened by 2 bases and J by 5 bases, with 7 bases between the two germline ends.

CDR3 coding DNA: TGTGCCAGCAGCTTACAGGGGGATCAGCCCCAGCATTTT. This codes for CASSLQGDQPQHF. The V and J genes are TRBV11-2 and TRBJ1-5; 7 bases fit TRBD1. Germline CDR1 and CDR2: SGHAT and FQNNGV. The CDR3 consists of 13 residues. With 2 bases clipped from V and 5 bases from J, the junction kept 0 bases outside the gene matches.

V gene TRBV5-1 combines with J gene TRBJ2-3, with TRBD2 as a possible D gene (5 bases). The V end was cut by 0 bases, the J end by 1 base, with 9 bases between. The CDR3 totals 15 residues. Looked up from germline, CDR1 is SGHRS and CDR2 is YFSETQ. CDR3 coding DNA: TGCGCCAGCAGCTTGGAGGGTAGCGGCACAGATACGCAGTATTTT. This sequence encodes CASSLEGSGTDTQYF. The full variable domain, in which reference TRBV5-1 and TRBJ2-3 provide the parts outside the CDR3, is KAGVTQTPRYLIKTRGQQVTLSCSPISGHRSVSWYQQTPGQGLQFLFEYFSETQRNKGNFPGRFSGRQFSNSRSEMNVSTLELGDSALYLCASSLEGSGTDTQYFGPGTRLTVL.

This clone was seen a handful of times. This rearrangement joins TRBV19 to TRBJ1-1; tentatively, D is TRBD1 (5 bases). The CDR3 covers 12 residues. V was clipped by 5 bases and J by 6 bases, with 10 bases between them. CDR1 is LNHDA, CDR2 SQIVND, per germline (reference sequence). The CDR3 bases are TGTGCCAGTAGTCAGGGAGGGGCTGAAGCTTTCTTT. This translates into CASSQGGAEAFF.

The chain recombines TRBV6-1 with TRBJ2-1; TRBD2 agrees at 11 bases. The CDR3 is 16 amino acids. Germline CDR1 is MNHNS and CDR2 is SASEGT. V lost 3 bases, J lost 7 bases, and 8 bases stayed unmatched. The CDR3 nucleotides read TGTGCCAGCAGTGATCTAGCGGGAGGAGGTCGGAATGAGCAGTTCTTC. Translation: CASSDLAGGGRNEQFF.

This clone appeared a single time. This chain connects TRBV6-1 to TRBJ2-5; 7 bases match TRBD2. This CDR3 has 15 residues. V lost 4 bases and J lost 1; bases outside the gene matches: 6. Germline V gives CDR1 MNHNS, CDR2 SASEGT. This CDR3 is CASSGAGRAQETQYF. CDR3 DNA: TGTGCCAGCAGTGGCGCAGGGAGGGCCCAAGAGACCCAGTACTTC.

The chain recombines TRBV9 with TRBJ2-1, with TRBD2 matching 10 bases. The CDR3 spans 17 residues. V shed 2 bases and J 7 bases; nucleotides not matched to a gene: 12. The germline V gene has CDR1 SGDLS and CDR2 YYNGEE. CDR3 sequence: CASSVAIAGGTTNEQFF. The DNA of the CDR3 is TGTGCCAGCAGCGTGGCGATAGCGGGAGGAACGACTAATGAGCAGTTCTTC.

The genes are TRBV7-6 and TRBJ2-1, with TRBD1 matching over 7 bases. Germline CDR1 reads SGHVS; CDR2 reads FNYEAQ. The CDR3 is 16 amino acids. V lost 5 bases to trimming and J lost 0 bases; unmatched junction nucleotides: 7. The CDR3 sequence is CASSQRQGTSYNEQFF. In DNA, the CDR3 is TGTGCCAGCAGCCAGCGACAGGGAACCTCCTACAATGAGCAGTTCTTC.

This rearrangement joins TRBV25-1 to TRBJ2-6, with a weak D call TRBD1 (5 bases). Germline lookup yields CDR1 MGHDK and CDR2 SYGVNS. Trimming took 7 bases from V and 0 from J, leaving 13 bases between them. The CDR3 is made up of 16 amino acids. CDR3 sequence reads: CASTQGFFSGANVLTF. CDR3 nucleotides: TGTGCCAGCACTCAGGGTTTCTTCTCTGGGGCCAACGTCCTGACTTTC.

This clone was detected only once. This sequence joins TRBV19 and TRBJ1-2; D remains unclear. CDR3 length: 14 residues. Germline lookup yields CDR1 LNHDA and CDR2 SQIVND (reference sequence). The germline V and J ends were trimmed by 3 bases and 3 bases, with 11 bases remaining between them. The CDR3 bases are TGTGCCAGTAGTATCACTTCGGCGGACTATGGCTACACCTTC. Residues: CASSITSADYGYTF.

V gene TRBV2 combines with J gene TRBJ1-4; 8 bases line up with TRBD1. The CDR3 extends over 15 amino acids. Germline V lookup: CDR1 SNHLY, CDR2 FYNNEI. Trimming at V came to 6 bases and at J to 10 bases, leaving 13 bases not matched to a gene. CDR3 region: CASRNSAGGRGKLFF. CDR3 in DNA: TGTGCCAGCAGAAATAGCGCAGGGGGCAGAGGAAAACTGTTTTTT.

V gene TRBV6-5 combines with J gene TRBJ1-1; maybe TRBD1 (5 bases). V lost 0 bases to trimming and J lost 5 bases, with 13 bases between them. CDR3 length: 15 amino acids. Germline-derived CDR1 and CDR2 are MNHEY and SVGAGI. The CDR3 loop is CASSYSAGQGTEAFF. The CDR3 bases are TGTGCCAGCAGTTACTCCGCAGGGCAGGGAACTGAAGCTTTCTTT.

This CDR3 reads CASSFQALSTDTQYF. CDR3 sequence (DNA): TGTGCCAGCAGCTTCCAAGCACTGAGCACAGATACGCAGTATTTT. This chain links TRBV7-2 with TRBJ2-3; D is uncertain. V lost 3 bases, J lost 0 bases, and 10 bases lay in between. Germline lookup yields CDR1 SGHTA and CDR2 FQGNSA. CDR3 length: 15 residues.

The V gene is TRBV28, the J gene TRBJ2-1; the D gene is possibly TRBD2 (5 bases). The CDR3 contains 12 residues. Deletions cut 4 bases from V and 7 bases from J, with 8 bases between. The V gene's germline CDR1 is MDHEN and CDR2 SYDVKM. DNA of the CDR3: TGTGCCAGCAGTTCGTCGGGGAATGAGCAGTTCTTC. Its translation is CASSSSGNEQFF.